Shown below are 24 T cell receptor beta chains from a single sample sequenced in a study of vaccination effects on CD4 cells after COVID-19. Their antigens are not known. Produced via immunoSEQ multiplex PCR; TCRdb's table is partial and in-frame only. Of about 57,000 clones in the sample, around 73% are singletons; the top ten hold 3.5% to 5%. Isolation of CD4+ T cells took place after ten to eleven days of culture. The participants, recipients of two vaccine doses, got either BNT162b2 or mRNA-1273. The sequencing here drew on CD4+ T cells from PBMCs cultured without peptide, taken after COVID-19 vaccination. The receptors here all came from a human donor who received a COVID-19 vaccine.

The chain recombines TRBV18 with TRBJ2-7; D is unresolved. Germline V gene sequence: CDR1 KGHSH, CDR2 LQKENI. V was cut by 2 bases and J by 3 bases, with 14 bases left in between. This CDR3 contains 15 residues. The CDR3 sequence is CASSPGSQENYEQYF. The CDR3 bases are TGTGCCAGCTCACCAGGGTCTCAGGAAAACTACGAGCAGTACTTC.

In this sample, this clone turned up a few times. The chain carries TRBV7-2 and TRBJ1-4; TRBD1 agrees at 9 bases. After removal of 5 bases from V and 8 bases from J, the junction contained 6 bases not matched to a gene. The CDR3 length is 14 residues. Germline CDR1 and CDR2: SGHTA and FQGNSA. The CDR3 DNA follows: TGTGCCAGCAGCGCCAGGGACAGGGACGAAAAACTGTTTTTT. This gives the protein CASSARDRDEKLFF.

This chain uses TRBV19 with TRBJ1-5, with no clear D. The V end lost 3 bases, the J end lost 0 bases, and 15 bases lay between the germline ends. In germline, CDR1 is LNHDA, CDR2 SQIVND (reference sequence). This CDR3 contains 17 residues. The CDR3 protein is CASSIENGGYSNQPQHF. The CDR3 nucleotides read TGTGCCAGTAGTATCGAGAATGGTGGGTATAGCAATCAGCCCCAGCATTTT.

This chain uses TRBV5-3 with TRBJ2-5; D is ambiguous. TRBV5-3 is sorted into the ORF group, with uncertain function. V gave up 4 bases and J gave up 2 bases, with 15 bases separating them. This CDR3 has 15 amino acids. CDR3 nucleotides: TGTGCCAGAAGCACCCGGACCTTCATACAAGAGACCCAGTACTTC. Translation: CARSTRTFIQETQYF.

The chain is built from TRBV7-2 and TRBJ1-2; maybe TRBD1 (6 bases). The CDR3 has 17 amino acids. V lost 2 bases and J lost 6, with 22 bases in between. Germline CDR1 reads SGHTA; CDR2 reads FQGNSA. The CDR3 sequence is CASSLMLWGGLPNGYTF. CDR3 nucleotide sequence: TGTGCCAGCAGCTTAATGCTGTGGGGGGGCCTCCCTAATGGCTACACCTTC.

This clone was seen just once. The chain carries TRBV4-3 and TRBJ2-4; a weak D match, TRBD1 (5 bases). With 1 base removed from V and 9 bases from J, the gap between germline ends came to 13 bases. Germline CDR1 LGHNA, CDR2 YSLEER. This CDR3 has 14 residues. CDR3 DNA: TGCGCCAGCAGCCAAGTTATAGGGGTTGGCATTCAGTACTTC. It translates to CASSQVIGVGIQYF.

The CDR3: CASSFQGAGTEAFF. The DNA for the CDR3 is TGTGCCAGCAGCTTCCAGGGGGCAGGGACTGAAGCTTTCTTT. The gene calls are TRBV11-3 and TRBJ1-1; 8 nucleotides agree with TRBD1. The CDR3 extends over 14 amino acids. The ends lost 3 bases at V and 5 bases at J; junction bases unmatched: 5. The germline CDR1 and CDR2 sequences are SGHNT and YENEEA.

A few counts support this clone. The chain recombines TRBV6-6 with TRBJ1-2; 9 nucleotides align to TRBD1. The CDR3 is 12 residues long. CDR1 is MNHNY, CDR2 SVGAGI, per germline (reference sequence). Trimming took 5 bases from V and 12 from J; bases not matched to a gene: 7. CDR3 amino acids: CASSQGQGYDTF. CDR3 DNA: TGTGCCAGCAGTCAAGGACAGGGGTATGACACCTTC.

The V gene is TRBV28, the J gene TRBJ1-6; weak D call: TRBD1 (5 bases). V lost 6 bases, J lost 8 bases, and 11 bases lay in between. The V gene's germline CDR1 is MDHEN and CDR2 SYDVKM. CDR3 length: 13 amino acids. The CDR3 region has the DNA TGTGCCAGCAGGCCAGAACAGGATTCACCCCTCCACTTT. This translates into CASRPEQDSPLHF.

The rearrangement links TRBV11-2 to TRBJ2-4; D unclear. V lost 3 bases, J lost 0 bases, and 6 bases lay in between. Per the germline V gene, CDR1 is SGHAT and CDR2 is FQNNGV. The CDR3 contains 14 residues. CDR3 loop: CASSFSLAKNIQYF. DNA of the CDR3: TGTGCCAGCAGCTTCAGTCTAGCCAAAAACATTCAGTACTTC.

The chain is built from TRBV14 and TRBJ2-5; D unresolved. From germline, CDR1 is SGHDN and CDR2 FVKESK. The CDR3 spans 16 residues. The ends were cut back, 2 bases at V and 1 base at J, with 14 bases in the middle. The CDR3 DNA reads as TGTGCCAGCAGCCAACCTGGTGGTACAGTCCAAGAGACCCAGTACTTC. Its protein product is CASSQPGGTVQETQYF.

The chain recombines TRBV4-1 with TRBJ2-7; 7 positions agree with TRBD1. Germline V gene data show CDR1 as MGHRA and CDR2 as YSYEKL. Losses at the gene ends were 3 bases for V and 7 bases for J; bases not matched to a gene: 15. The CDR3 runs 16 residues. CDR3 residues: CASSHDSPRGRQEQYF. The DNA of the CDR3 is TGCGCCAGCAGCCATGATTCCCCGAGGGGGCGACAAGAGCAGTACTTC.

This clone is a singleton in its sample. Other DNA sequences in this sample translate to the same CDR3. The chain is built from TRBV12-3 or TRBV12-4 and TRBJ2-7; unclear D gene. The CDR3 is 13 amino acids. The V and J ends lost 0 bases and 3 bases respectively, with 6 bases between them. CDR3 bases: TGTGCCAGCAGTTTAGCGGTCGACTACGAGCAGTACTTC. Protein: CASSLAVDYEQYF.

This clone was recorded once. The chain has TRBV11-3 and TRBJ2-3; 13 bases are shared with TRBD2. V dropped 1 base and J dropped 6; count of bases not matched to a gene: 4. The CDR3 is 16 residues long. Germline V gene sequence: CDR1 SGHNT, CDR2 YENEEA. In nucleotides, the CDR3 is TGTGCCAGCAGCTTAGGGCCGGGACTAGCGGGGGATACGCAGTATTTT. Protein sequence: CASSLGPGLAGDTQYF.

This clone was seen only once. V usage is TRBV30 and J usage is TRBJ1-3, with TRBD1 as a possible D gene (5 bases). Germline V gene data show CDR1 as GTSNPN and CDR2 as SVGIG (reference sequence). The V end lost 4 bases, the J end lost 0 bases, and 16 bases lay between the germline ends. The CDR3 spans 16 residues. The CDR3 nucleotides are TGTGCCTGGAATACAGGTAGCTCATACTCTGGAAACACCATATATTTT. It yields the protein CAWNTGSSYSGNTIYF.

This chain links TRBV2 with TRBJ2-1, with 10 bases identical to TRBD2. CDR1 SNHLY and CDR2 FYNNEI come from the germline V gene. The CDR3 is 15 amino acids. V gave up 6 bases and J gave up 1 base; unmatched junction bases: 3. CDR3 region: CASSGTSVSYNEQFF. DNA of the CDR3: TGTGCCAGCAGCGGGACTAGCGTGTCCTACAATGAGCAGTTCTTC.

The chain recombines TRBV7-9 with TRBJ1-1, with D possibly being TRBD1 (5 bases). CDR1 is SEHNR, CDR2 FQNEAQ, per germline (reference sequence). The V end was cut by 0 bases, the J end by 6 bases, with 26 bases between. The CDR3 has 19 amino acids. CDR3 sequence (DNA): TGTGCCAGCAGCTTAGCGAATCTCCGGGACCGCTGGAAGGAACCTGAAGCTTTCTTT. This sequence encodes CASSLANLRDRWKEPEAFF.

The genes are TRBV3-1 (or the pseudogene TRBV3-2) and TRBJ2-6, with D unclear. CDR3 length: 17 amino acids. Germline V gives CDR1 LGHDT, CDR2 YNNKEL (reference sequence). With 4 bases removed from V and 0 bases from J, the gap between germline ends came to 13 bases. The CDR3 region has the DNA TGTGCCAGCAGCCCCTTTCGTAAAAGCTCTGGGGCCAACGTCCTGACTTTC. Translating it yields CASSPFRKSSGANVLTF.

DNA of the CDR3: TGTGCCAGCAGTTCCCACGGGCCCCCCGGGGAGCTGTTTTTT. Translation: CASSSHGPPGELFF. The chain combines TRBV6-5 with TRBJ2-2; no firm D call. CDR3 length: 14 amino acids. Germline V gene sequence: CDR1 MNHEY, CDR2 SVGAGI. The V and J ends lost 4 bases and 6 bases respectively, with 12 bases between them.

The CDR3 region is CASSQYGTHWQYNEQFF. The CDR3 nucleotides are TGTGCCAGCAGCCAATACGGGACGCATTGGCAGTACAATGAGCAGTTCTTC. The chain has TRBV14 and TRBJ2-1, with D tentatively TRBD1 or TRBD2 (5 bases each). Germline loops: CDR1 SGHDN, CDR2 FVKESK. V lost 2 bases and J 4 bases, leaving 18 bases between the germline ends. The CDR3 length is 17 residues.

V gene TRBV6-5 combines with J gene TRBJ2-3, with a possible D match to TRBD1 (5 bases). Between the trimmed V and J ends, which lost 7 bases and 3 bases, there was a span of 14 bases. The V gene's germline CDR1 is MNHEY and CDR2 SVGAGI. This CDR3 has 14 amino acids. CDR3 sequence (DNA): TGTGCCAGCAACATGCTGGGGCAGACAGATACGCAGTATTTT. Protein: CASNMLGQTDTQYF.

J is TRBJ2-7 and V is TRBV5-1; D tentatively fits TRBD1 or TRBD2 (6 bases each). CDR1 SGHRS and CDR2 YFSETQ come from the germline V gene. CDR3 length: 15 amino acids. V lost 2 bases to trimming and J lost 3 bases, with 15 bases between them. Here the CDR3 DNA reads TGCGCCAGCAGCTTAGGTACCGGGGGCAGCTACGAGCAGTACTTC. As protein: CASSLGTGGSYEQYF.

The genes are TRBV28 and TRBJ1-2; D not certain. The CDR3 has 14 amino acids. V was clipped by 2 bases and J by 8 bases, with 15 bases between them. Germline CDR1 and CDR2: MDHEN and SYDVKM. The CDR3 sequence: CASSLIDTVEGYTF. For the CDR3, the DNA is TGTGCCAGCAGTTTAATAGACACCGTTGAAGGCTACACCTTC.

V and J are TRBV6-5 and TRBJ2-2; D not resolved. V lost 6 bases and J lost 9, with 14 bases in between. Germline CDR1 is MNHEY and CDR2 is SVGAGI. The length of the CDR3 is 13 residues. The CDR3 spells CASRSLGIRELFF. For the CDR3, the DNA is TGTGCCAGCAGGAGTTTAGGAATCCGGGAGCTGTTTTTT.